This is a list of T cell receptor beta chains from one sample in a study of T-cell memory formation after mild COVID-19. TCRdb re-analysed the 5' RACE reads in MiXCR, keeping a single row per CDR3 protein. The repertoire includes some 600,000 distinct CDR3 sequences, approximately 15% of them detected once, and about 7.4% sits in the top ten. Sequencing input: PBMCs or a T cell subset sorted from them (not recorded which). These receptors originate from an adult woman who had mild COVID-19 (a few samples of this study predate the infection). Cell type and time point are not known. Both conserved end residues are part of each CDR3. D genes are given only for firm matches. A row's size may be missing; if present it is once, few, many or a size class.

NA | TRBJ1-4 | TRBV3-1 | few | CASSQKGSTNEKLFF | TGTGCCAGCAGCCAGAAGGGGAGCACTAATGAAAAACTGTTTTTT
NA | TRBJ1-1 | TRBV7-2 | NA | CASSLGVIANTEAFF | TGTGCCAGCAGCTTAGGAGTTATAGCGAACACTGAAGCTTTCTTT
NA | TRBJ2-3 | TRBV12-3/TRBV12-4 | NA | CASSPPPWSSGTDTQYF | TGTGCCAGCAGCCCCCCACCGTGGAGCTCGGGGACAGATACGCAGTATTTT
TRBD1 | TRBJ2-7 | TRBV5-1 | many | CASSLGDRAGEQYF | TGCGCCAGCAGCTTGGGAGACAGGGCAGGCGAGCAGTACTTC
NA | TRBJ2-7 | TRBV25-1 | few | CASSEYCWTEYYEQYF | TGTGCCAGCAGTGAATATTGTTGGACGGAATACTACGAGCAGTACTTC
TRBD2 | TRBJ2-1 | TRBV24-1 | NA | CATSDIGREAYNEQFF | TGTGCCACCAGTGATATTGGGCGGGAGGCGTACAATGAGCAGTTCTTC
TRBD1 | TRBJ1-1 | TRBV6-5 | NA | CASRRDSANTEAFF | TGTGCCAGCAGAAGGGACAGTGCTAACACTGAAGCTTTCTTT
NA | TRBJ2-7 | TRBV6-6 | NA | CASSNRESYEQYF | TGTGCCAGCAGTAACAGGGAGTCCTACGAGCAGTACTTC
TRBD1 | TRBJ2-5 | TRBV12-3/TRBV12-4 | few | CASSLDRGPETQYF | TGTGCCAGCAGTTTAGACAGGGGGCCGGAGACCCAGTACTTC
NA | TRBJ2-5 | TRBV9 | NA | CASSVLQGGMETQYF | TGTGCCAGCAGCGTCTTACAGGGCGGAATGGAGACCCAGTACTTC
NA | TRBJ1-3 | TRBV4-1 | few | CASSHYTRDTGNTIYF | TGCGCCAGCAGCCATTATACGAGAGATACTGGAAACACCATATATTTT
TRBD1 | TRBJ2-3 | TRBV5-1 | many | CASSLYRGSTDTQYF | TGCGCCAGCAGCTTATACAGGGGATCCACAGATACGCAGTATTTT
NA | TRBJ2-1 | TRBV7-9 | NA | CARGGEEGEQFF | TGTGCCAGAGGAGGGGAGGAGGGTGAGCAGTTCTTC
TRBD1 | TRBJ1-2 | TRBV5-5 | many | CASSLDRLIGYTF | TGTGCCAGCAGCCTGGACAGGCTCATTGGCTACACCTTC
TRBD2 | TRBJ2-1 | TRBV5-1 | NA | CASSLGGLADEQFF | TGCGCCAGCAGCTTGGGGGGACTAGCGGATGAGCAGTTCTTC